Described below is a single T cell receptor beta chain sequence and its context. The data derive from a study of T-cell reconstitution after alpha-beta-depleted transplantation in children. Construction of the TCRbeta library involved unique molecular identifiers. MiXCR, run by TCRdb on the PCR reads, gives a single entry per CDR3 protein. The profile shows about 210,000 distinct CDR3 sequences, approximately 15% of them singletons. Germline V gene lookup returns CDR1 MRHNA and CDR2 SNTAGT. The CDR3 is 14 amino acids. Trimming removed 6 bases from V and 6 bases from J, with 18 bases in between. The rearrangement links TRBV6-4 to TRBJ2-7; D uncertain. The sample here was PBMCs, mostly from graft donor cells, taken 360 days after TCRalphabeta/CD19-depleted stem cell transplant. This TCR was sampled from a male patient aged 2-9 years who had a stem cell transplant for acute lymphoblastic leukemia, so the T cells may come from the graft donor. CDR3 sequence (DNA): TGTGCCAGCAGCGAGAAAAATATGGGTGGCGAGCAGTACTTC. Its protein is CASSEKNMGGEQYF.